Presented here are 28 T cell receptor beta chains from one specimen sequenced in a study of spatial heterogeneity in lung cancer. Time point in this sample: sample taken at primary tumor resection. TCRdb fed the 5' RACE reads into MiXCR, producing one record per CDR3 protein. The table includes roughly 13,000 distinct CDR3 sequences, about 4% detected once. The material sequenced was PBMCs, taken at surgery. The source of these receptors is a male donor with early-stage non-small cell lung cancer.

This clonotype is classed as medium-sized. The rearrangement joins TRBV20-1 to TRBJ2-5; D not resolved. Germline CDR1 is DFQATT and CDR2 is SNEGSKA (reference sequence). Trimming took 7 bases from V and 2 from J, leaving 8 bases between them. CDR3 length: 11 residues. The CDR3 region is CSGQQQETQYF. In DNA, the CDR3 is TGCAGTGGGCAACAACAAGAGACCCAGTACTTC.

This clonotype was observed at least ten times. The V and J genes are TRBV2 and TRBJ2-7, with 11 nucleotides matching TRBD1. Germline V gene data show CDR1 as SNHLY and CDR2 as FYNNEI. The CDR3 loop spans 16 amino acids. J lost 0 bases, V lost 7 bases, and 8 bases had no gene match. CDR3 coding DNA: TGTGCCAGCAAGGGACAGGGGGAATACCGCTCCTACGAGCAGTACTTC. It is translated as CASKGQGEYRSYEQYF.

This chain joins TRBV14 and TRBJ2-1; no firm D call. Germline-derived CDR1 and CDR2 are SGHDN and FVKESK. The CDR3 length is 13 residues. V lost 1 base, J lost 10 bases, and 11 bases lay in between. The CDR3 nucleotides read TGTGCCAGCAGCCAAGCGAGGATTTGGGAGCAGTTCTTC. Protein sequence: CASSQARIWEQFF.

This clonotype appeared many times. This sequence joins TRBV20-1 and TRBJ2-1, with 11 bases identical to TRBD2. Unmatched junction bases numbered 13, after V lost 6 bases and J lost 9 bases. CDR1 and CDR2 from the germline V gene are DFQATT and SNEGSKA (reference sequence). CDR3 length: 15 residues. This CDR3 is CSAPRLAGISAEQFF. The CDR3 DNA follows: TGCAGTGCCCCCCGACTAGCGGGAATTAGCGCTGAGCAGTTCTTC.

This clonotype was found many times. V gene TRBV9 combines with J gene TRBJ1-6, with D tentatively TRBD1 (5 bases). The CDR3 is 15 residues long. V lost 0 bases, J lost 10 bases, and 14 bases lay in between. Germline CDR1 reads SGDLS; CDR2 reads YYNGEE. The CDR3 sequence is CASSVGRARGSPLHF. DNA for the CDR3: TGTGCCAGCAGCGTAGGCAGGGCTCGTGGATCACCCCTCCACTTT.

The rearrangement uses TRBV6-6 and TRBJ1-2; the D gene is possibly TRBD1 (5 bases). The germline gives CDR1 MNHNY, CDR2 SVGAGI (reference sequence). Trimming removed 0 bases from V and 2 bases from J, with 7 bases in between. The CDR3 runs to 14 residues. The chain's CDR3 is CASSYSGGNYGYTF. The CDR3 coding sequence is TGTGCCAGCAGTTACTCGGGGGGAAACTATGGCTACACCTTC.

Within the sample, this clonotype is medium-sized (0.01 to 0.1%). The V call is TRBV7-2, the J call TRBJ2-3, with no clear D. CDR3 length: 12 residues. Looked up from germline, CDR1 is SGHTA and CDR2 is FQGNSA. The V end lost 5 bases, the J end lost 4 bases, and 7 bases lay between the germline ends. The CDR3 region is CASSLSPDTQYF. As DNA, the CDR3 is TGTGCCAGCAGCCTAAGCCCAGATACGCAGTATTTT. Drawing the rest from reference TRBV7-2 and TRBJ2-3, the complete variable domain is GAGVSQSPSNKVTEKGKDVELRCDPISGHTALYWYRQSLGQGLEFLIYFQGNSAPDKSGLPSDRFSAERTGGSVSTLTIQRTQQEDSAVYLCASSLSPDTQYFGPGTRLTVL.

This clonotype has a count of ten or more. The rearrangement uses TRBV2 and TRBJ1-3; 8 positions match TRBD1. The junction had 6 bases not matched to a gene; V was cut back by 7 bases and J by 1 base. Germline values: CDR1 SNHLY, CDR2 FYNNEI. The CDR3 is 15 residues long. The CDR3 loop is CASNPRTGSGNTIYF. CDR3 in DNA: TGTGCCAGCAACCCCAGGACAGGGTCTGGAAACACCATATATTTT.

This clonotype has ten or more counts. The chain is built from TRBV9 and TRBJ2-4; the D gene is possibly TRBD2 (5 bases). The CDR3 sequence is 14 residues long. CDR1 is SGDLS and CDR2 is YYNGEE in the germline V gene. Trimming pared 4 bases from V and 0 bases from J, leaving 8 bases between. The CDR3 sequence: CASSTGLAKNIQYF. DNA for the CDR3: TGTGCCAGCAGCACCGGACTAGCCAAAAACATTCAGTACTTC.

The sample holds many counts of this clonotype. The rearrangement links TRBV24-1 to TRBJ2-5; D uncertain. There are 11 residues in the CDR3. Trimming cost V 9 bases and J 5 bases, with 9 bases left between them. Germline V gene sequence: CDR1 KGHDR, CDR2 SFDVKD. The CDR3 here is CATGDGETQYF. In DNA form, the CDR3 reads TGTGCCACCGGGGATGGGGAGACCCAGTACTTC.

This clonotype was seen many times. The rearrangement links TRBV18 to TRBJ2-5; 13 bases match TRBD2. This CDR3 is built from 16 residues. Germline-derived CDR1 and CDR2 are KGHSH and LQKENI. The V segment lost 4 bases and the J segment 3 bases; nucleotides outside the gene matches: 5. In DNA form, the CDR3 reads TGTGCCAGCTCACTCGACGGACTAGCGGGGGAAGAGACCCAGTACTTC. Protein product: CASSLDGLAGEETQYF.

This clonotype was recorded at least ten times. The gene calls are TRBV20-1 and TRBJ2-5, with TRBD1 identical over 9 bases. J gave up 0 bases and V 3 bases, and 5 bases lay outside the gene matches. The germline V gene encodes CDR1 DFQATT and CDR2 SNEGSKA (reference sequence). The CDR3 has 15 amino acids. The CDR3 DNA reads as TGCAGTGCTAGGGACAGGGGAACGTACCAAGAGACCCAGTACTTC. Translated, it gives CSARDRGTYQETQYF.

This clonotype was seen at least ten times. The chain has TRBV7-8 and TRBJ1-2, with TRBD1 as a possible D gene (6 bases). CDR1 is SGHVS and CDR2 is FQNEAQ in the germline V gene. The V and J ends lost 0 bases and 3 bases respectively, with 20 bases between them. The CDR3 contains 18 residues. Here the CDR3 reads CASSLARRSRGKDYGYTF. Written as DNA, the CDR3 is TGTGCCAGCAGCTTAGCCAGAAGGAGTAGGGGGAAAGACTATGGCTACACCTTC.

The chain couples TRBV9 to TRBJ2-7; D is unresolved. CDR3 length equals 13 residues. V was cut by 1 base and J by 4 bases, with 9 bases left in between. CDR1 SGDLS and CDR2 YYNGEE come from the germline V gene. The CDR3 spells CASSVSWQYEQYF. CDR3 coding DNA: TGTGCCAGCAGCGTATCTTGGCAATACGAGCAGTACTTC.

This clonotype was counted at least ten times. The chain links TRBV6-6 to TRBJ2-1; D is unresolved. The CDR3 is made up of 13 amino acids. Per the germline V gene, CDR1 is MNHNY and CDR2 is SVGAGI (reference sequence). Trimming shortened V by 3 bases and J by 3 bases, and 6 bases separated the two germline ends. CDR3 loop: CASSYKRYNEQFF. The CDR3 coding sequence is TGTGCCAGCAGTTATAAACGCTACAATGAGCAGTTCTTC.

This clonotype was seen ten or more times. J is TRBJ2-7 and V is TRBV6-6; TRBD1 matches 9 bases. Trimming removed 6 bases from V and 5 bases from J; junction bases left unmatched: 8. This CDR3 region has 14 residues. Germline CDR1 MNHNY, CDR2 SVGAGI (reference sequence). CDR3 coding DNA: TGTGCCAGCAGGCCGGGACAGGGTTTCAACGAGCAGTACTTC. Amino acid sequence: CASRPGQGFNEQYF.

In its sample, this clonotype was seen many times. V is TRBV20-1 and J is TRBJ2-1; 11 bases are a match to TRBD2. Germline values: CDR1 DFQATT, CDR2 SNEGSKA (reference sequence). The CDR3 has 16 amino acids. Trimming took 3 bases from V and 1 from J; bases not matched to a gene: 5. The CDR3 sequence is CSARSSGRLSYNEQFF. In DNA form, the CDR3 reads TGCAGTGCTAGGTCTAGCGGGAGGTTATCCTACAATGAGCAGTTCTTC.

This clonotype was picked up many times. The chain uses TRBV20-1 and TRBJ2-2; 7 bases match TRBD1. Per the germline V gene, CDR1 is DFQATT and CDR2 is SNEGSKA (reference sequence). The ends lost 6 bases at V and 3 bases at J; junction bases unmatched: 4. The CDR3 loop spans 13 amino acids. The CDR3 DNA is TGCAGTGCAAGGGACAGTTACACCGGGGAGCTGTTTTTT. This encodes CSARDSYTGELFF.

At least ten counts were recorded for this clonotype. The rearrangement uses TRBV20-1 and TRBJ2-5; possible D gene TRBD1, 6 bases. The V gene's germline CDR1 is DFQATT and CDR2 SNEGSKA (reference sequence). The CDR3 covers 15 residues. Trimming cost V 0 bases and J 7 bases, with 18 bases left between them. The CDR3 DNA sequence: TGCAGTGCTAGAGATAGGATTCGATGGGGGCGGACCCAGTACTTC. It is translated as CSARDRIRWGRTQYF.

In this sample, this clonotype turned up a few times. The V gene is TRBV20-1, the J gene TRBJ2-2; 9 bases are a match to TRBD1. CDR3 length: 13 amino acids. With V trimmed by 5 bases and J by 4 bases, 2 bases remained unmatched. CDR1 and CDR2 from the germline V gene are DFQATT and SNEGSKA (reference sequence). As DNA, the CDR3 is TGCAGTGCTCGACAGGGGGGCACCGGGGAGCTGTTTTTT. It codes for CSARQGGTGELFF.

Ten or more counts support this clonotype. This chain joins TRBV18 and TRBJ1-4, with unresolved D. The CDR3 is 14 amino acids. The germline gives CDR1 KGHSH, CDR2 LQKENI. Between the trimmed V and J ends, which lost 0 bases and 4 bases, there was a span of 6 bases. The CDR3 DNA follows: TGTGCCAGCTCACCACCAGGGAATAATGAAAAACTGTTTTTT. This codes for CASSPPGNNEKLFF.

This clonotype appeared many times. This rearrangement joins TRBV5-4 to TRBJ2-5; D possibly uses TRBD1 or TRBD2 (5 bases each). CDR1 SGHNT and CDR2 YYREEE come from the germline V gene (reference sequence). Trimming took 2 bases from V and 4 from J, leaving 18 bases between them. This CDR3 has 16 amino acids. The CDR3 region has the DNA TGTGCCAGCAGCTTAGGGGTCGCGAGGGGCTTAGAGACCCAGTACTTC. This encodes CASSLGVARGLETQYF.

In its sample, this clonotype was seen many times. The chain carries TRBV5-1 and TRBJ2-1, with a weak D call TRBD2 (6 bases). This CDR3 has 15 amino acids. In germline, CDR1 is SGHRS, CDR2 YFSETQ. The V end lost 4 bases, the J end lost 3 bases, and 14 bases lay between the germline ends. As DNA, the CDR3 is TGCGCCAGCAGCCCTAATAGCGGACTCTACAATGAGCAGTTCTTC. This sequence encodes CASSPNSGLYNEQFF.

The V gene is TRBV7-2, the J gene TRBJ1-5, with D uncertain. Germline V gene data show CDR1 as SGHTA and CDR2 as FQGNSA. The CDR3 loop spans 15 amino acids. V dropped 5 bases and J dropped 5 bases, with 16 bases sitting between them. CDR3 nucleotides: TGTGCCAGCAGCGAAAGTTGGGGTTCGGATCAGCCCCAGCATTTT. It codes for CASSESWGSDQPQHF.

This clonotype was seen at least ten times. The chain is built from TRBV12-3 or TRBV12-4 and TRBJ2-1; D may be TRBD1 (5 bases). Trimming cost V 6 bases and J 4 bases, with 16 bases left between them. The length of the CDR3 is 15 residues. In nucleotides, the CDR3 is TGTGCCAGCAGCGCTACGGTCTCAGGGTACAATGAGCAGTTCTTC. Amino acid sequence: CASSATVSGYNEQFF.

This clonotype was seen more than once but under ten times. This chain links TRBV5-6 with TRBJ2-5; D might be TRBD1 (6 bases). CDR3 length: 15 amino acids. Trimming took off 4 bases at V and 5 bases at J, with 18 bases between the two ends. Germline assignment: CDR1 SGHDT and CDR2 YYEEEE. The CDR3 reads CASSTTLGHLETQYF. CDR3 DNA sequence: TGTGCCAGCAGCACTACCCTGGGACACTTGGAGACCCAGTACTTC.

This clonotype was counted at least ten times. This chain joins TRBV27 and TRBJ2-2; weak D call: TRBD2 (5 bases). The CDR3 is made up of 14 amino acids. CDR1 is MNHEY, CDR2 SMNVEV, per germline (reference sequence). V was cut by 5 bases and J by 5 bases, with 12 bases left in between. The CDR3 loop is CASSPQLGTGELFF. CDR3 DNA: TGTGCCAGCAGTCCTCAACTAGGGACCGGGGAGCTGTTTTTT.

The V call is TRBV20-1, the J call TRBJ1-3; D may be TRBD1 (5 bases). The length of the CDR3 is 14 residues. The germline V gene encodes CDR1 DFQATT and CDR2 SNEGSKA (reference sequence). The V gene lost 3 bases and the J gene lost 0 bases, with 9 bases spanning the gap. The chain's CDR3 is CSARTASSGNTIYF. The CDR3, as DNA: TGCAGTGCTAGGACAGCGAGCTCTGGAAACACCATATATTTT.